The 21 T cell receptor beta chains below all came from one sample that was sequenced in a study of beta chain features in type 1 diabetes. Notes on the study in general: Type 1 diabetes patients had moderately but significantly shorter TCRB CDR3s in all four CD4+ subsets.

No antigen has been assigned to these receptors. What was sequenced were expressed TCRB transcripts, since all of the isolated RNA had been reverse transcribed. Using immunoSEQ multiplex PCR, the repertoire was profiled, and TCRdb retains in-frame clones only, with some absent. The sample lists under 350,000 clones; over 11% were seen once. The specimen was naive CD4+ T cells from blood. Receptors were obtained from a man younger than 40 with type 1 diabetes.

This chain links TRBV9 with TRBJ1-3; perhaps TRBD1 as D (5 bases). The CDR3 consists of 15 residues. The germline gives CDR1 SGDLS, CDR2 YYNGEE. Trimming took 1 base from V and 0 from J, leaving 8 bases between them. This CDR3 reads CASSVRGGSGNTIYF. The CDR3 DNA reads TGTGCCAGCAGCGTAAGGGGAGGCTCTGGAAACACCATATATTTT. Using reference TRBV9 and TRBJ1-3 for the parts outside the CDR3, the full variable domain is DSGVTQTPKHLITATGQRVTLRCSPRSGDLSVYWYQQSLDQGLQFLIQYYNGEERAKGNILERFSAQQFPDLHSELNLSSLELGDSALYFCASSVRGGSGNTIYFGEGSWLTVV.

The chain joins TRBV29-1 to TRBJ2-2, with 7 nucleotides matching TRBD1. V dropped 3 bases and J dropped 6; count of bases not matched to a gene: 4. The CDR3 is made up of 13 amino acids. Germline loops: CDR1 SQVTM, CDR2 ANQGSEA. The CDR3 here is CSVESQGAGELFF. In DNA, the CDR3 is TGCAGCGTTGAGTCTCAGGGGGCCGGGGAGCTGTTTTTT.

The chain couples TRBV9 to TRBJ1-3; D remains unclear. CDR3 length: 14 amino acids. Germline V gene lookup returns CDR1 SGDLS and CDR2 YYNGEE. The V end was cut by 5 bases, the J end by 4 bases, with 13 bases between. DNA of the CDR3: TGTGCCAGCAGTGGGGAGTCTCGAGGAAACACCATATATTTT. It encodes CASSGESRGNTIYF.

This rearrangement joins TRBV9 to TRBJ2-3; the match to TRBD2 covers 10 bases. CDR3 size: 16 residues. Germline CDR1 SGDLS, CDR2 YYNGEE. Losses at the gene ends were 4 bases for V and 2 bases for J; bases not matched to a gene: 7. DNA of the CDR3: TGTGCCAGCAGCTCGTATAGCGGGAGGACCACAGATACGCAGTATTTT. As protein: CASSSYSGRTTDTQYF.

This clone was found a few times. CDR3 nucleotide sequence: TGTGCCAGCAGCGTGAGTTCCGGACTCGGGGGCTACACCTTC. Residues: CASSVSSGLGGYTF. The rearrangement uses TRBV9 and TRBJ1-2; D is unresolved. With 2 bases removed from V and 8 bases from J, the gap between germline ends came to 16 bases. The CDR3 has 14 residues. In germline, CDR1 is SGDLS, CDR2 YYNGEE.

This clone was counted only a few times. The CDR3 protein is CASSQPRDSGLGYGYTF. CDR3 bases: TGCGCCAGCAGTCAACCCCGGGACTCCGGATTAGGCTATGGCTACACCTTC. V and J are TRBV23-1 and TRBJ1-2; D possibly corresponds to TRBD1 (5 bases). TRBV23-1 qualifies as an ORF whose function is uncertain. The V and J ends lost 2 bases and 4 bases respectively, with 20 bases between them. The CDR3 runs to 17 residues.

This chain uses TRBV6-5 with TRBJ2-1; D remains ambiguous. This CDR3 is 14 amino acids long. The V gene's germline CDR1 is MNHEY and CDR2 SVGAGI. V gave up 1 base and J gave up 3 bases, with 7 bases separating them. CDR3 in DNA: TGTGCCAGCAGTTACTACAGTGTCTACAATGAGCAGTTCTTC. Residues: CASSYYSVYNEQFF.

This clone was detected only a few times. The rearrangement joins TRBV28 to TRBJ2-1; possibly TRBD1 for D (6 bases). CDR1 is MDHEN, CDR2 SYDVKM, per germline. The CDR3 is made up of 16 amino acids. V was cut by 4 bases and J by 0 bases, with 13 bases left in between. The CDR3 loop is CASSYLTGSSYNEQFF. The DNA of the CDR3 is TGTGCCAGCAGTTACCTAACAGGGAGCTCCTACAATGAGCAGTTCTTC.

J is TRBJ2-1 and V is TRBV6-5; D unclear. V gave up 6 bases and J gave up 3 bases, with 15 bases separating them. The CDR3 sequence is 15 residues long. The germline V gene has CDR1 MNHEY and CDR2 SVGAGI. The CDR3 protein is CASSRRTTGYNEQFF. For the CDR3, the DNA is TGTGCCAGCAGCCGAAGAACGACTGGCTACAATGAGCAGTTCTTC.

This clone was detected a few times. The V call is TRBV29-1, the J call TRBJ2-5; D ambiguous. This CDR3 has 14 amino acids. The V and J ends lost 2 bases and 0 bases respectively, with 10 bases between them. The V gene's germline CDR1 is SQVTM and CDR2 ANQGSEA. The CDR3 here is CSVESSSHQETQYF. DNA of the CDR3: TGCAGCGTTGAATCCTCCAGTCACCAAGAGACCCAGTACTTC.

The rearrangement uses TRBV30 and TRBJ1-1; no definite D call. Trimming removed 3 bases at V and 3 bases at J, with 5 bases between. In germline, CDR1 is GTSNPN, CDR2 SVGIG (reference sequence). The CDR3 contains 11 residues. This chain's CDR3 is CAWRGHTEAFF. The CDR3 nucleotides are TGTGCCTGGAGGGGCCACACTGAAGCTTTCTTT.

The rearrangement uses TRBV11-2 and TRBJ2-1; TRBD2 aligns across 7 bases. Germline V lookup: CDR1 SGHAT, CDR2 FQNNGV. V gave up 7 bases and J gave up 4 bases; unmatched junction bases: 7. The CDR3 sequence is 14 residues long. CDR3 amino acids: CASIRREGYNEQFF. CDR3 DNA sequence: TGTGCCAGCATCCGGAGGGAGGGTTACAATGAGCAGTTCTTC.

CDR3 region: CAWTGTDNQPQHF. In DNA form, the CDR3 reads TGTGCCTGGACCGGGACAGACAATCAGCCCCAGCATTTT. The chain uses TRBV30 and TRBJ1-5; TRBD1 aligns across 7 bases. The V gene end was trimmed by 4 bases and the J gene end by 3 bases; junction bases not matched to a gene: 3. The CDR3 contains 13 residues. Germline V CDR1 and CDR2: GTSNPN, SVGIG (reference sequence).

The chain recombines TRBV9 with TRBJ2-3; TRBD2 matches 11 bases. Germline values: CDR1 SGDLS, CDR2 YYNGEE. This CDR3 spans 15 amino acids. V dropped 2 bases and J dropped 4; count of bases not matched to a gene: 3. CDR3 bases: TGTGCCAGCAGCGTTCTAGCGGGGGGCGCAGATACGCAGTATTTT. This encodes CASSVLAGGADTQYF.

This clone turned up a few times. V gene TRBV7-9 combines with J gene TRBJ1-1; no definite D call. The CDR3 contains 13 residues. The germline V and J ends were trimmed by 4 bases and 4 bases, with 10 bases remaining between them. Germline V gene lookup returns CDR1 SEHNR and CDR2 FQNEAQ (reference sequence). Here the CDR3 DNA reads TGTGCCAGCAGCTACGGATCGGGCACTGAAGCTTTCTTT. Translating gives CASSYGSGTEAFF.

The chain is built from TRBV29-1 and TRBJ2-4, with TRBD1 matching over 9 bases. The V segment lost 6 bases and the J segment 0 bases; nucleotides outside the gene matches: 3. Germline CDR1 and CDR2: SQVTM and ANQGSEA. The CDR3 is 14 amino acids. This chain's CDR3 is CSVADRGAKNIQYF. CDR3 sequence (DNA): TGCAGCGTGGCGGACAGGGGAGCCAAAAACATTCAGTACTTC.

The chain uses TRBV7-2 and TRBJ2-3; 7 bases align to TRBD1. CDR3 length equals 15 residues. J lost 1 base, V lost 4 bases, and 5 bases had no gene match. CDR1 is SGHTA and CDR2 is FQGNSA in the germline V gene. CDR3 region: CASSSQTGRTDTQYF. CDR3 in DNA: TGTGCCAGCAGCTCCCAGACAGGGCGCACAGATACGCAGTATTTT.

The chain links TRBV5-6 to TRBJ2-3, with a possible D match to TRBD1 (6 bases). Germline V lookup: CDR1 SGHDT, CDR2 YYEEEE. The length of the CDR3 is 15 residues. Trimming left V 3 bases short and J 2 bases short, with 13 bases between. CDR3 in DNA: TGTGCCAGCAGCTACACGAGGACAGCCACAGATACGCAGTATTTT. Residues: CASSYTRTATDTQYF.

This sequence joins TRBV4-2 and TRBJ2-3; tentative D call: TRBD2 (6 bases). This CDR3 contains 16 residues. The germline V gene encodes CDR1 LGHNA and CDR2 YNFKEQ. The V and J ends lost 1 base and 1 base respectively, with 12 bases between them. The CDR3 nucleotides are TGTGCCAGCAGCCAAGGTTCCGGAGGGGGCACAGATACGCAGTATTTT. It codes for CASSQGSGGGTDTQYF.

The sample holds a few counts of this clone. This sequence joins TRBV28 and TRBJ2-3, with D possibly TRBD2 on 5 matching bases. Between the trimmed V and J ends, which lost 4 bases and 3 bases, there was a span of 11 bases. The CDR3 is 14 amino acids. Germline V CDR1 and CDR2: MDHEN, SYDVKM. This CDR3 reads CASSSSGLTDTQYF. The CDR3 nucleotides are TGTGCCAGCAGTTCGAGCGGATTAACAGATACGCAGTATTTT.

V gene TRBV15 combines with J gene TRBJ1-2, with 7 bases fitting TRBD1. CDR1 is LNHNV, CDR2 YYDKDF, per germline (reference sequence). With 4 bases clipped from V and 12 bases from J, the junction kept 11 bases outside the gene matches. The CDR3 contains 13 residues. CDR3 sequence: CATSKGGQPADTF. CDR3 bases: TGTGCCACCAGCAAAGGGGGACAGCCAGCTGACACCTTC.